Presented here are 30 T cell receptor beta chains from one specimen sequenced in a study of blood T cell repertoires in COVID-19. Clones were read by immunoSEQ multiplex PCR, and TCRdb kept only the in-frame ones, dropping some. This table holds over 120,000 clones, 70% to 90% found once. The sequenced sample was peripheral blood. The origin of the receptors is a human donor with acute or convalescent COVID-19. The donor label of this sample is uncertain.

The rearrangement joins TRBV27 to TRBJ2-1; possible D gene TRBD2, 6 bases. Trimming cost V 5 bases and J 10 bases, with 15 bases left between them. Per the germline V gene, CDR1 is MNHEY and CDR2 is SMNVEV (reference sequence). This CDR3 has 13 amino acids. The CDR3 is CASSTGTPREQFF. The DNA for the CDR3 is TGTGCCAGCAGTACCGGGACTCCTAGAGAGCAGTTCTTC.

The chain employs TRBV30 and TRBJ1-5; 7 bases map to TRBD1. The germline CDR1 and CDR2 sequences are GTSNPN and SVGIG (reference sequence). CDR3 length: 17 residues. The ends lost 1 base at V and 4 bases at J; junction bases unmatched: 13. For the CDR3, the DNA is TGTGCCTGGAGTGCCACGTACCGACAGGGATGGAATCAGCCCCAGCATTTT. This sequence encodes CAWSATYRQGWNQPQHF.

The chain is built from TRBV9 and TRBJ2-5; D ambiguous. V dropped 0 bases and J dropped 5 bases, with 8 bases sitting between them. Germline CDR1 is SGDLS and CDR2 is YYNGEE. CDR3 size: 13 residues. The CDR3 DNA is TGTGCCAGCAGCGTAGAGGCCGGGGAGACCCAGTACTTC. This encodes CASSVEAGETQYF.

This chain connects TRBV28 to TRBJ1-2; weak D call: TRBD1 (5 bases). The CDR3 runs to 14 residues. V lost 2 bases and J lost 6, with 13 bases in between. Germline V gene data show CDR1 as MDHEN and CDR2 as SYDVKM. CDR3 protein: CASSLGASYNGYTF. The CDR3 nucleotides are TGTGCCAGCAGTTTAGGGGCCTCGTATAATGGCTACACCTTC.

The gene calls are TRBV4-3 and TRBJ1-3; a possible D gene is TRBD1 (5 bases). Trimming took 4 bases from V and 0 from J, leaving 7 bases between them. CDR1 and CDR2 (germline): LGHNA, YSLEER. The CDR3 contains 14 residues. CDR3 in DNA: TGCGCCAGCAGCCTCGGGGGCTCTGGAAACACCATATATTTT. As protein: CASSLGGSGNTIYF.

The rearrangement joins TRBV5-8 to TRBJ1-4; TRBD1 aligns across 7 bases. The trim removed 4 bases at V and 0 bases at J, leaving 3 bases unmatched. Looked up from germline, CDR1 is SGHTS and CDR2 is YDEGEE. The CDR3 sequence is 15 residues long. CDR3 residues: CASSKGAPTNEKLFF. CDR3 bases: TGTGCCAGCAGCAAGGGGGCACCAACTAATGAAAAACTGTTTTTT.

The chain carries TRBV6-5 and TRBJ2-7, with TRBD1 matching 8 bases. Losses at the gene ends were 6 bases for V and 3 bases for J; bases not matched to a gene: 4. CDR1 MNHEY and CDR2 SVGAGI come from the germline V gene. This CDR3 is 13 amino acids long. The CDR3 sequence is CASRLDRGYEQYF. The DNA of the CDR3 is TGTGCCAGCAGACTAGACAGGGGCTACGAGCAGTACTTC.

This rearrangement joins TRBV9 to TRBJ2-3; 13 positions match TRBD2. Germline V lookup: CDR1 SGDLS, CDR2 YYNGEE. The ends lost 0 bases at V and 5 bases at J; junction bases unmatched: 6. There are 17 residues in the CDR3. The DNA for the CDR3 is TGTGCCAGCAGCGTAGGGACTAGCGGGGGTGTGGTAGATACGCAGTATTTT. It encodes CASSVGTSGGVVDTQYF.

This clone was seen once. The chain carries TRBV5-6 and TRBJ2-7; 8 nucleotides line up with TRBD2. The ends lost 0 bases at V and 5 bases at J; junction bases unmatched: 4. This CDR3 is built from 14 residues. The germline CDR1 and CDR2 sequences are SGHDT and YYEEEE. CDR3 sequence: CASSLGSGAHEQYF. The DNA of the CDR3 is TGTGCCAGCAGCTTGGGTAGCGGGGCGCACGAGCAGTACTTC.

The chain's CDR3 is CASSRPKREGPCTDTQYF. In DNA form, the CDR3 reads TGTGCCAGCAGCCGCCCAAAGCGGGAGGGCCCCTGCACAGATACGCAGTATTTT. The chain uses TRBV12-1 and TRBJ2-3; the table's D call TRBD2 went unverified against the DNA. TRBV12-1 is deemed a pseudogene. CDR3 length: 18 residues.

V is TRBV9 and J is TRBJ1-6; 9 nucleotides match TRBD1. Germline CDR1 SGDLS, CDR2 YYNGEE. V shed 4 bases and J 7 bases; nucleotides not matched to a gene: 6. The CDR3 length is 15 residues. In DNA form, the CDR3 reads TGTGCCAGCAGCACTCGAGGACAGGGGAATTCACCCCTCCACTTT. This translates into CASSTRGQGNSPLHF. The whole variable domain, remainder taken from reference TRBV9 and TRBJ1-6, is DSGVTQTPKHLITATGQRVTLRCSPRSGDLSVYWYQQSLDQGLQFLIQYYNGEERAKGNILERFSAQQFPDLHSELNLSSLELGDSALYFCASSTRGQGNSPLHFGNGTRLTVT.

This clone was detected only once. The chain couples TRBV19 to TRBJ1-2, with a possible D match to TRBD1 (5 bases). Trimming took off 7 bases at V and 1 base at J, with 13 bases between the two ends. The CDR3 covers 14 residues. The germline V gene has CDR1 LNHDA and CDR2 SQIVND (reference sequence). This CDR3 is CASNPPQGNYGYTF. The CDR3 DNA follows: TGTGCCAGTAATCCCCCCCAGGGTAACTATGGCTACACCTTC.

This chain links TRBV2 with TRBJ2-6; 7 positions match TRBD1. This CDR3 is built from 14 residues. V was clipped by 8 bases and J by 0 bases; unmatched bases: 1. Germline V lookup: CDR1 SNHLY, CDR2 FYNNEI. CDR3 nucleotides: TGTGCCAGCCACAGGGGCTCTGGGGCCAACGTCCTGACTTTC. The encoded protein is CASHRGSGANVLTF.

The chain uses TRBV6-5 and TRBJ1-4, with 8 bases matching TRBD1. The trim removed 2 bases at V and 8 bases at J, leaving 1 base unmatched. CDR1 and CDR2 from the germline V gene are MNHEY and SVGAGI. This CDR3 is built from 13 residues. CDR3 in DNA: TGTGCCAGCAGTTACCGGGACAGGGAAAAACTGTTTTTT. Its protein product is CASSYRDREKLFF.

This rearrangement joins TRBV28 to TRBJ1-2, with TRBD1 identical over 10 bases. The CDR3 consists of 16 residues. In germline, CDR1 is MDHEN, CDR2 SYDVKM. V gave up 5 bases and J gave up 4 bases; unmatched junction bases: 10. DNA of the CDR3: TGTGCCAGCAGTGAGACAGGGGGCGGATCTGGCTATGGCTACACCTTC. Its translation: CASSETGGGSGYGYTF.

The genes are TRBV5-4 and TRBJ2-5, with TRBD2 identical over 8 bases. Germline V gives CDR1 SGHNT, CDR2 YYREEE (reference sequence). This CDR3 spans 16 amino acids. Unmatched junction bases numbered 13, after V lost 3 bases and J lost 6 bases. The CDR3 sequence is CASSSPGLGESKTQYF. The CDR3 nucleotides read TGTGCCAGCAGCTCTCCGGGACTAGGGGAGTCAAAGACCCAGTACTTC.

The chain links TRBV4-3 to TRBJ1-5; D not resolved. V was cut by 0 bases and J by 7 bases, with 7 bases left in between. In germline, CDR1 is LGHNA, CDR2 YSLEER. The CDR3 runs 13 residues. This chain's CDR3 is CASSQEERQPQHF. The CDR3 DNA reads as TGCGCCAGCAGCCAAGAGGAGCGGCAGCCCCAGCATTTT.

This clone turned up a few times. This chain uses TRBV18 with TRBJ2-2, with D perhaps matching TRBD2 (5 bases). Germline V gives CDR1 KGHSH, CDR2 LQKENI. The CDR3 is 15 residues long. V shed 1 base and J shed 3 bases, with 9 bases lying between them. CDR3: CASSPRRVDTGELFF. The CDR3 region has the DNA TGTGCCAGCTCACCACGGCGGGTCGACACCGGGGAGCTGTTTTTT.

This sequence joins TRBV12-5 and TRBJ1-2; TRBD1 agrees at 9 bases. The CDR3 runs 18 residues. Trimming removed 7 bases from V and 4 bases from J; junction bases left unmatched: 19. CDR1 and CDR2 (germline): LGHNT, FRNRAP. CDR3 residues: CASDRRGTGTPLGYGYTF. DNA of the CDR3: TGTGCTAGTGATAGGAGGGGGACAGGGACTCCATTGGGCTATGGCTACACCTTC.

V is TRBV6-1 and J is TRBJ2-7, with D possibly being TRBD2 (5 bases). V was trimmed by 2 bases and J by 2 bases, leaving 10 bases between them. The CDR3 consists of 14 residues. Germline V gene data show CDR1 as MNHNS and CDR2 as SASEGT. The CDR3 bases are TGTGCCAGCAGTGAAATACTAGGGACCTACGAGCAGTACGTC. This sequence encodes CASSEILGTYEQYV.

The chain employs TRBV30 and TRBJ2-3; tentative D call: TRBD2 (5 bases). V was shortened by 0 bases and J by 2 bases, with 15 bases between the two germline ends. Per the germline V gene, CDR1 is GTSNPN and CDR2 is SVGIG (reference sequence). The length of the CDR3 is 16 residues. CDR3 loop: CAWSVGFPRDTDTQYF. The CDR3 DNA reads TGTGCCTGGAGTGTCGGTTTCCCCCGGGACACAGATACGCAGTATTTT.

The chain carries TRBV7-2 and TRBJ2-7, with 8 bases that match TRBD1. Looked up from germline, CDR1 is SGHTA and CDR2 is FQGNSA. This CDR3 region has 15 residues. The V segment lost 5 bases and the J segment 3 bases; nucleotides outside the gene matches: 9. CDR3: CASSQTGAQSYEQYF. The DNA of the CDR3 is TGTGCCAGCAGCCAGACAGGGGCCCAGAGCTACGAGCAGTACTTC.

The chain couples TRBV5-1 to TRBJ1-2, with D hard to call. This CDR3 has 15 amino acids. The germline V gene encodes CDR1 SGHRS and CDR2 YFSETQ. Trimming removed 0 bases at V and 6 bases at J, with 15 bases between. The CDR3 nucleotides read TGCGCCAGCAGCTTGGGGCGGGCCGGTTACGATGGCTACACCTTC. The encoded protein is CASSLGRAGYDGYTF. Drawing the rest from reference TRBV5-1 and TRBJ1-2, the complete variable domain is KAGVTQTPRYLIKTRGQQVTLSCSPISGHRSVSWYQQTPGQGLQFLFEYFSETQRNKGNFPGRFSGRQFSNSRSEMNVSTLELGDSALYLCASSLGRAGYDGYTFGSGTRLTVV.

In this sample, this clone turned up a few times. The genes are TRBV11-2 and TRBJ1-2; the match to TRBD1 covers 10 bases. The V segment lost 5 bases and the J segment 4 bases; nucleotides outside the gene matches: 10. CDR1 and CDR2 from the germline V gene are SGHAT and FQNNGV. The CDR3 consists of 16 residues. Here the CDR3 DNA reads TGTGCCAGCAGCCCCATCTCGACAGGGGGCGGCTATGGCTACACCTTC. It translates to CASSPISTGGGYGYTF.

The CDR3 DNA sequence: TGTGCCAGTAGTATCAGGGGGCAGGGCCCCAACTATGGCTACACCTTC. Translating gives CASSIRGQGPNYGYTF. V is TRBV19 and J is TRBJ1-2; 8 bases are shared with TRBD1. The CDR3 has 16 amino acids. In germline, CDR1 is LNHDA, CDR2 SQIVND (reference sequence). J lost 2 bases, V lost 3 bases, and 8 bases had no gene match.

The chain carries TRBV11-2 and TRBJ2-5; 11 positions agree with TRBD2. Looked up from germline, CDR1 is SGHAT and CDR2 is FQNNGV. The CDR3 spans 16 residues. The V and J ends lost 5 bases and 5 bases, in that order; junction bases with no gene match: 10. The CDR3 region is CASSLTLAGGQETQYF. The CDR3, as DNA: TGTGCCAGCAGCCTAACCTTAGCGGGGGGGCAGGAGACCCAGTACTTC.

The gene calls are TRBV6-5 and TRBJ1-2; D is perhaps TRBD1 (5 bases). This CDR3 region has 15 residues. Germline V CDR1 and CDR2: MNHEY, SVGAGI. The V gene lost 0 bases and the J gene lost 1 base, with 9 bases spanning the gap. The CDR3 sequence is CASSYSRQINYGYTF. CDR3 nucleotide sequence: TGTGCCAGCAGTTACTCGCGACAGATTAACTATGGCTACACCTTC.

CDR3 protein: CASSTSGQIASLSGYTF. CDR3 bases: TGTGCCAGTAGTACGTCGGGACAGATAGCCTCCCTATCTGGCTACACCTTC. The J gene is TRBJ1-2, the V gene TRBV19, with 7 positions matching TRBD1. CDR1 and CDR2 from the germline V gene are LNHDA and SQIVND (reference sequence). The ends lost 4 bases at V and 7 bases at J; junction bases unmatched: 18. The CDR3 is 17 residues long.

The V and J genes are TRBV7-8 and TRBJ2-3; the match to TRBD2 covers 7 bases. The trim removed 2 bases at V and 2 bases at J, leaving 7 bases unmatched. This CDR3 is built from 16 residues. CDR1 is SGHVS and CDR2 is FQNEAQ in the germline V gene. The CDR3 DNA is TGTGCCAGCAGCTTAACGCCAGCGGGAAACACAGATACGCAGTATTTT. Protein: CASSLTPAGNTDTQYF.

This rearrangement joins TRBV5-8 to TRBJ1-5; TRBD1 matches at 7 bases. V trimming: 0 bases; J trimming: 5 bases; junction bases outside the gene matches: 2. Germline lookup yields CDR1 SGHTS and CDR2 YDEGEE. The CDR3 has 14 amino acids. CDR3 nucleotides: TGTGCCAGCAGCTTGGACAGGGGTGATCAGCCCCAGCATTTT. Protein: CASSLDRGDQPQHF.